These 27 T cell receptor beta chains came from one sample sequenced in a study of blood T cell repertoires in COVID-19. This table comes from immunoSEQ multiplex PCR, and its TCRdb copy is limited to in-frame clones, with some not included. Here the sample spans approximately 13,000 clones, 80% to 85% being singletons. Sequencing was carried out using peripheral blood. These receptors all stem from a man in his fifties or sixties with active COVID-19.

The CDR3 DNA sequence: TGCAGCGTGCTCGACAGAGTCATGAACACTGAAGCTTTCTTT. Its protein is CSVLDRVMNTEAFF. The V call is TRBV29-1, the J call TRBJ1-1, with D possibly matching TRBD1 (5 bases). Trimming shortened V by 6 bases and J by 0 bases, and 14 bases separated the two germline ends. Looked up from germline, CDR1 is SQVTM and CDR2 is ANQGSEA. The CDR3 runs to 14 residues.

This chain links TRBV2 with TRBJ1-4, with 7 bases fitting TRBD1. V was pared by 7 bases and J by 8 bases, with 4 bases of the junction left unmatched. This CDR3 has 12 residues. CDR1 SNHLY and CDR2 FYNNEI come from the germline V gene. CDR3 bases: TGTGCCAGCAAGCCAGGGGGGGAAAAACTGTTTTTT. This codes for CASKPGGEKLFF.

The genes are TRBV7-8 and TRBJ2-1; D might be TRBD2 (5 bases). The CDR3 loop spans 16 amino acids. The germline V and J ends were trimmed by 5 bases and 0 bases, with 14 bases remaining between them. Germline V gives CDR1 SGHVS, CDR2 FQNEAQ. The CDR3 coding sequence is TGTGCCAGCAGCCCCGCCGGCGGGCGCTCCTACAATGAGCAGTTCTTC. Translating gives CASSPAGGRSYNEQFF. Complete variable domain (other parts from reference TRBV7-8 and TRBJ2-1): GAGVSQSPRYKVAKRGQDVALRCDPISGHVSLFWYQQALGQGPEFLTYFQNEAQLDKSGLPSDRFFAERPEGSVSTLKIQRTQQEDSAVYLCASSPAGGRSYNEQFFGPGTRLTVL.

Regarding this clone: Germline is not matched at one junction end, which may reflect a read error. This rearrangement joins TRBV18 to TRBJ2-2; possible D gene TRBD2, 5 bases. This CDR3 is built from 15 residues. The germline gives CDR1 KGHSH, CDR2 LQKENI. The CDR3 DNA follows: TGTGCCAGCTCACCACGAGACCTTGAACACCGGGGAGCTGTTTTT. This translates into CASSPRDLEHRGAVF.

The rearrangement links TRBV18 to TRBJ2-2; no reliable D call. CDR3 size: 15 residues. Germline CDR1 KGHSH, CDR2 LQKENI. Deletions cut 6 bases from V and 5 bases from J, with 16 bases between. The CDR3 DNA reads TGTGCCAGCTCTCCAAATACCCACGGGACCGGGGAGCTGTTTTTT. This encodes CASSPNTHGTGELFF.

This rearrangement joins TRBV9 to TRBJ2-3; 11 bases are a match to TRBD2. J gave up 6 bases and V 4 bases, and 7 bases lay outside the gene matches. The germline gives CDR1 SGDLS, CDR2 YYNGEE. The CDR3 loop spans 15 amino acids. The chain's CDR3 is CASSTSGSPGDTQYF. DNA for the CDR3: TGTGCCAGCAGCACTAGCGGGAGCCCCGGGGATACGCAGTATTTT.

V is TRBV9 and J is TRBJ1-3; D unresolved. Germline V gene data show CDR1 as SGDLS and CDR2 as YYNGEE. The V gene lost 1 base and the J gene lost 0 bases, with 8 bases spanning the gap. The CDR3 is made up of 15 amino acids. The CDR3 nucleotides read TGTGCCAGCAGCGTATCAGGCGACTCTGGAAACACCATATATTTT. Translated: CASSVSGDSGNTIYF.

V gene TRBV7-6 combines with J gene TRBJ2-7; 8 nucleotides line up with TRBD2. The V gene end was trimmed by 5 bases and the J gene end by 3 bases; junction bases not matched to a gene: 9. Germline V CDR1 and CDR2: SGHVS, FNYEAQ. CDR3 length: 15 residues. The CDR3 DNA is TGTGCCAGCAGCGGGCTCGGGCTAGCGGGCTACGAGCAGTACTTC. Translated: CASSGLGLAGYEQYF.

The rearrangement uses TRBV7-9 and TRBJ1-5; D perhaps matches TRBD1 (6 bases). The CDR3 has 16 residues. Germline V lookup: CDR1 SEHNR, CDR2 FQNEAQ (reference sequence). V lost 5 bases, J lost 4 bases, and 18 bases lay in between. CDR3 loop: CASSPLQEGTNQPQHF. The CDR3 DNA reads as TGTGCCAGCAGCCCACTGCAAGAGGGGACAAATCAGCCCCAGCATTTT. The full variable domain, its missing parts supplied by reference TRBV7-9 and TRBJ1-5, is DTGVSQNPRHKITKRGQNVTFRCDPISEHNRLYWYRQTLGQGPEFLTYFQNEAQLEKSRLLSDRFSAERPKGSFSTLEIQRTEQGDSAMYLCASSPLQEGTNQPQHFGDGTRLSIL.

V and J are TRBV9 and TRBJ2-3; D perhaps matches TRBD2 (6 bases). CDR1 is SGDLS and CDR2 is YYNGEE in the germline V gene. Trimming stripped 3 bases from V and 0 bases from J, with 14 bases between. There are 16 residues in the CDR3. This chain's CDR3 is CASSALMGGSTDTQYF. As DNA, the CDR3 is TGTGCCAGCAGCGCATTGATGGGGGGAAGCACAGATACGCAGTATTTT.

The chain is built from TRBV29-1 and TRBJ1-2; 8 bases map to TRBD1. V dropped 6 bases and J dropped 1; count of bases not matched to a gene: 4. This CDR3 spans 13 amino acids. CDR1 SQVTM and CDR2 ANQGSEA come from the germline V gene. CDR3: CSVGTGDNYGYTF. The CDR3 DNA reads TGCAGCGTCGGGACAGGAGATAACTATGGCTACACCTTC.

The chain links TRBV4-1 to TRBJ1-1; no reliable D call. Germline V gene sequence: CDR1 MGHRA, CDR2 YSYEKL. The V end lost 1 base, the J end lost 1 base, and 7 bases lay between the germline ends. The length of the CDR3 is 14 residues. DNA for the CDR3: TGCGCCAGCAGCCAAGTGGCCGCGAACACTGAAGCTTTCTTT. As protein: CASSQVAANTEAFF.

This clone has more than one count but fewer than ten. The V call is TRBV9, the J call TRBJ2-3, with D possibly being TRBD1 (6 bases). Trimming took 4 bases from V and 8 from J, leaving 14 bases between them. The CDR3 totals 13 residues. Germline CDR1 reads SGDLS; CDR2 reads YYNGEE. CDR3 region: CASSPGHMGTQYF. The CDR3 coding sequence is TGTGCCAGCAGCCCGGGACACATGGGTACGCAGTATTTT. The full variable domain, its missing parts supplied by reference TRBV9 and TRBJ2-3, is DSGVTQTPKHLITATGQRVTLRCSPRSGDLSVYWYQQSLDQGLQFLIQYYNGEERAKGNILERFSAQQFPDLHSELNLSSLELGDSALYFCASSPGHMGTQYFGPGTRLTVL.

The rearrangement links TRBV30 to TRBJ2-1, with TRBD1 as a possible D gene (6 bases). Germline V CDR1 and CDR2: GTSNPN, SVGIG (reference sequence). The CDR3 extends over 14 amino acids. V was pared by 0 bases and J by 5 bases, with 11 bases between. In DNA, the CDR3 is TGTGCCTGGAGTGTGGGGACAAGGAACAATGAGCAGTTCTTC. Its protein product is CAWSVGTRNNEQFF. The entire variable domain, with the rest obtained from reference TRBV30 and TRBJ2-1, is as follows: SQTIHQWPATLVQPVGSPLSLECTVEGTSNPNLYWYRQAAGRGLQLLFYSVGIGQISSEVPQNLSASRPQDRQFILSSKKLLLSDSGFYLCAWSVGTRNNEQFFGPGTRLTVL.

The genes are TRBV29-1 and TRBJ2-1; tentatively, D is TRBD2 (5 bases). V lost 5 bases and J 9 bases, leaving 8 bases between the germline ends. Germline V lookup: CDR1 SQVTM, CDR2 ANQGSEA. The CDR3 is 10 residues long. The DNA of the CDR3 is TGCAGCGTTACCACTAGTGAGCAGTTCTTC. It yields the protein CSVTTSEQFF.

The chain is built from TRBV7-9 and TRBJ2-1; 10 bases map to TRBD2. V gave up 1 base and J gave up 8 bases; unmatched junction bases: 5. Germline lookup yields CDR1 SEHNR and CDR2 FQNEAQ (reference sequence). CDR3 length: 15 residues. The CDR3 DNA reads as TGTGCCAGCAGCTTAGTGCTAGCGGGAGTTGATGAGCAGTTCTTC. Translation: CASSLVLAGVDEQFF.

The chain recombines TRBV5-1 with TRBJ1-1; 12 bases agree with TRBD1. J gave up 6 bases and V 4 bases, and 13 bases lay outside the gene matches. The CDR3 contains 17 residues. From germline, CDR1 is SGHRS and CDR2 YFSETQ. The CDR3 bases are TGCGCCAGCAGCAAGGAGCGGGACAGGGGGCAACTACCTGAAGCTTTCTTT. This gives the protein CASSKERDRGQLPEAFF.

The V and J genes are TRBV7-9 and TRBJ2-1, with 11 bases matching TRBD1. The CDR3 runs 16 residues. Per germline, CDR1 SEHNR and CDR2 FQNEAQ (reference sequence). The V and J ends lost 3 bases and 7 bases, in that order; junction bases with no gene match: 8. CDR3 in amino acids: CASSLARTGGKNEQFF. CDR3 bases: TGTGCCAGCAGCTTGGCAAGGACAGGGGGCAAGAATGAGCAGTTCTTC.

The chain employs TRBV30 and TRBJ2-7, with TRBD2 identical over 10 bases. Unmatched junction bases numbered 9, after V lost 2 bases and J lost 5 bases. Per germline, CDR1 GTSNPN and CDR2 SVGIG (reference sequence). CDR3 length: 15 amino acids. The CDR3 DNA follows: TGTGCCTGGAGTAAGCGGGAGGGCCGGAATAACGAGCAGTACTTC. This sequence encodes CAWSKREGRNNEQYF. The full variable domain, completed using reference TRBV30 and TRBJ2-7, is SQTIHQWPATLVQPVGSPLSLECTVEGTSNPNLYWYRQAAGRGLQLLFYSVGIGQISSEVPQNLSASRPQDRQFILSSKKLLLSDSGFYLCAWSKREGRNNEQYFGPGTRLTVT.

This rearrangement joins TRBV4-2 to TRBJ1-5, with TRBD1 identical over 7 bases. The germline CDR1 and CDR2 sequences are LGHNA and YNFKEQ. This CDR3 contains 15 residues. With 0 bases clipped from V and 8 bases from J, the junction kept 7 bases outside the gene matches. CDR3 protein: CASSQDWRGPEPQHF. The CDR3 nucleotides read TGTGCCAGCAGCCAAGATTGGAGGGGGCCAGAGCCCCAGCATTTT.

This clone is large within its sample. This chain connects TRBV7-9 to TRBJ2-2, with TRBD2 identical over 10 bases. The CDR3 has 15 amino acids. V gave up 5 bases and J gave up 5 bases; unmatched junction bases: 5. Germline V lookup: CDR1 SEHNR, CDR2 FQNEAQ (reference sequence). The CDR3 region is CASSPPSGSTGELFF. CDR3 in DNA: TGTGCCAGCAGCCCGCCTAGCGGGAGTACCGGGGAGCTGTTTTTT. The whole variable domain, filled in from reference TRBV7-9 and TRBJ2-2, reads DTGVSQNPRHKITKRGQNVTFRCDPISEHNRLYWYRQTLGQGPEFLTYFQNEAQLEKSRLLSDRFSAERPKGSFSTLEIQRTEQGDSAMYLCASSPPSGSTGELFFGEGSRLTVL.

There are a few counts of this clone. The rearrangement links TRBV4-1 to TRBJ2-7, with 13 nucleotides matching TRBD2. The germline CDR1 and CDR2 sequences are MGHRA and YSYEKL. The CDR3 has 15 amino acids. V was clipped by 3 bases and J by 5 bases; unmatched bases: 4. The CDR3 sequence is CASSHGLAGDNEQYF. In DNA, the CDR3 is TGCGCCAGCAGCCACGGACTAGCGGGAGATAACGAGCAGTACTTC.

The J gene is TRBJ2-7, the V gene TRBV27, with D uncertain. The CDR3 runs to 12 residues. In germline, CDR1 is MNHEY, CDR2 SMNVEV (reference sequence). V was pared by 3 bases and J by 7 bases, with 10 bases between. The CDR3 protein is CASSFSPREQYF. CDR3 coding DNA: TGTGCCAGCAGTTTCTCCCCCCGGGAGCAGTACTTC.

The chain links TRBV10-1 to TRBJ1-3; D uncertain. Trimming removed 2 bases at V and 0 bases at J, with 8 bases between. The CDR3 extends over 15 amino acids. Per germline, CDR1 WNHNN and CDR2 SYGVQD (reference sequence). The CDR3 coding sequence is TGCGCCAGCAGTGAGGGACTGAACTCTGGAAACACCATATATTTT. Its protein is CASSEGLNSGNTIYF.

The chain joins TRBV19 to TRBJ1-5, with 10 bases fitting TRBD1. Unmatched junction bases numbered 10, after V lost 4 bases and J lost 7 bases. Germline V gene lookup returns CDR1 LNHDA and CDR2 SQIVND (reference sequence). This CDR3 comprises 16 residues. CDR3 in DNA: TGTGCCAGTAGTACCCTGACAGGGGGCGCGGAGCAGCCCCAGCATTTT. Protein sequence: CASSTLTGGAEQPQHF.

The rearrangement links TRBV4-1 to TRBJ2-2, with TRBD2 matching over 8 bases. CDR1 is MGHRA, CDR2 YSYEKL, per germline. There are 18 residues in the CDR3. The ends lost 2 bases at V and 4 bases at J; junction bases unmatched: 12. The CDR3 DNA reads as TGCGCCAGCAGCCAACTGTCGGGAGGGCAAGGGGGCACCGGGGAGCTGTTTTTT. The encoded protein is CASSQLSGGQGGTGELFF.

V is TRBV7-9 and J is TRBJ2-1; 9 nucleotides match TRBD1. CDR1 and CDR2 from the germline V gene are SEHNR and FQNEAQ (reference sequence). The CDR3 extends over 16 amino acids. Unmatched junction bases numbered 4, after V lost 2 bases and J lost 2 bases. The CDR3, as DNA: TGTGCCAGCAGCTTAACCGGGACAGGGCCCTACAATGAGCAGTTCTTC. Amino acid sequence: CASSLTGTGPYNEQFF.